The 28 T cell receptor beta chains listed next were all sequenced from one sample in a study of T cells in Graves' hyperthyroidism and ophthalmopathy. Amplification targeted TCR beta CDR3 regions from RNA transcripts. HTBI primers were used for first-round RT-PCR of the TCR CDR3. TCRdb reprocessed the multiplex PCR reads via MiXCR and lists one record per CDR3 protein. The data hold a few hundred thousand distinct CDR3 sequences, with 15% to 19% observed a single time. The sample consisted of blood. Source of these receptors: a woman between 25 and 40 years old with Graves' hyperthyroidism.

V is TRBV28 and J is TRBJ1-1; 7 bases map to TRBD1. Germline values: CDR1 MDHEN, CDR2 SYDVKM. With 4 bases clipped from V and 5 bases from J, the junction kept 13 bases outside the gene matches. The CDR3 loop spans 16 amino acids. In nucleotides, the CDR3 is TGTGCCAGCAGTTCACAGGGGAGAGGTGCCGAAACTGAAGCTTTCTTT. It codes for CASSSQGRGAETEAFF.

This clonotype was observed at least ten times. The chain is built from TRBV28 and TRBJ2-3; 12 nucleotides agree with TRBD2. This CDR3 comprises 15 residues. Germline CDR1 reads MDHEN; CDR2 reads SYDVKM. The junction had 6 bases not matched to a gene; V was cut back by 5 bases and J by 6 bases. CDR3: CASSPLAGGRDTQYF. CDR3 nucleotides: TGTGCCAGCAGTCCACTAGCGGGAGGCCGGGATACGCAGTATTTT.

V and J are TRBV6-1 and TRBJ2-7, with 10 bases aligning to TRBD1. The CDR3 extends over 13 amino acids. With 6 bases clipped from V and 6 bases from J, the junction kept 5 bases outside the gene matches. Per the germline V gene, CDR1 is MNHNS and CDR2 is SASEGT. The CDR3 nucleotides read TGTGCCAGCAGGGGAGGGGACAGGGGCGAGCAGTACTTC. Translation gives CASRGGDRGEQYF.

The rearrangement joins TRBV10-3 to TRBJ2-1; unclear D gene. From germline, CDR1 is ENHRY and CDR2 SYGVKD. V was trimmed by 7 bases and J by 8 bases, leaving 9 bases between them. This CDR3 has 11 amino acids. In DNA form, the CDR3 reads TGTGCCATCAAACGCGAGGATGAGCAGTTCTTC. Translation gives CAIKREDEQFF.

This clonotype was seen ten or more times. The CDR3 DNA is TGCAGCGTTGCAAATGAGCAGTTCTTC. Translating gives CSVANEQFF. The J gene is TRBJ2-1, the V gene TRBV29-1; D remains ambiguous. Germline-derived CDR1 and CDR2 are SQVTM and ANQGSEA. This CDR3 has 9 amino acids. The germline V and J ends were trimmed by 4 bases and 7 bases, with 2 bases remaining between them.

Turning to this clonotype: Given a much more abundant clone one base away, this may be a read error. V gene TRBV2 combines with J gene TRBJ1-4; unclear D gene. Germline lookup yields CDR1 SNHLY and CDR2 FYNNEI. Between the trimmed V and J ends, which lost 7 bases and 4 bases, there was a span of 13 bases. This CDR3 spans 14 amino acids. DNA for the CDR3: TGTGCCAGCATCCTCGGGCCGAATAATGAAAAACTGTTTTTT. Translation: CASILGPNNEKLFF.

This clonotype came up many times. This chain connects TRBV7-3 to TRBJ1-1, with D unclear. The V gene lost 1 base and the J gene lost 1 base, with 10 bases spanning the gap. The CDR3 is 15 amino acids. Germline CDR1 and CDR2: SGHTA and FQGTGA. CDR3 in amino acids: CASSLRGGENTEAFF. The CDR3 DNA is TGTGCCAGCAGCTTAAGAGGTGGGGAGAACACTGAAGCTTTCTTT.

This clonotype was observed at least ten times. V and J are TRBV7-9 and TRBJ2-3; 7 bases fit TRBD2. J was trimmed by 5 bases and V by 7 bases; bases with no gene match: 9. The CDR3 extends over 14 amino acids. Germline V lookup: CDR1 SEHNR, CDR2 FQNEAQ (reference sequence). The CDR3 region is CASTGTTAQDTQYF. The DNA for the CDR3 is TGTGCCAGCACCGGGACTACAGCCCAAGATACGCAGTATTTT.

This clonotype came up many times. The chain combines TRBV20-1 with TRBJ2-2; D might be TRBD2 (6 bases). With 2 bases removed from V and 5 bases from J, the gap between germline ends came to 9 bases. The CDR3 spans 13 residues. CDR1 and CDR2 from the germline V gene are DFQATT and SNEGSKA (reference sequence). CDR3 loop: CSARTRGTGELFF. The CDR3 nucleotides are TGCAGTGCTAGAACTCGGGGGACCGGGGAGCTGTTTTTT.

The chain employs TRBV7-9 and TRBJ1-1; possibly TRBD1 for D (5 bases). Germline loops: CDR1 SEHNR, CDR2 FQNEAQ (reference sequence). The V and J ends lost 3 bases and 11 bases respectively, with 19 bases between them. The CDR3 runs 14 residues. CDR3 DNA sequence: TGTGCCAGCAGCTTCCGGGGCAGGGATAAATGGGCTTTCTTT. Protein: CASSFRGRDKWAFF.

The sample holds many counts of this clonotype. The chain recombines TRBV11-2 with TRBJ2-7; D is possibly TRBD2 (5 bases). Trimming removed 4 bases from V and 3 bases from J, with 7 bases in between. This CDR3 region has 12 residues. CDR1 and CDR2 from the germline V gene are SGHAT and FQNNGV. CDR3 loop: CASSSGLYEQYF. In DNA, the CDR3 is TGTGCCAGCAGCTCAGGACTCTACGAGCAGTACTTC.

At least ten counts were recorded for this clonotype. The genes are TRBV18 and TRBJ2-1, with TRBD2 matching over 10 bases. Germline V gene data show CDR1 as KGHSH and CDR2 as LQKENI. J gave up 3 bases and V 0 bases, and 5 bases lay outside the gene matches. The CDR3 contains 17 residues. DNA for the CDR3: TGTGCCAGCTCACCACCGTCCCTAGCGGGAGACTACAATGAGCAGTTCTTC. Translating it yields CASSPPSLAGDYNEQFF. Full variable domain (rest looked up from reference TRBV18 and TRBJ2-1): NAGVMQNPRHLVRRRGQEARLRCSPMKGHSHVYWYRQLPEEGLKFMVYLQKENIIDESGMPKERFSAEFPKEGPSILRIQQVVRGDSAAYFCASSPPSLAGDYNEQFFGPGTRLTVL.

This clonotype was counted a few times. The CDR3 bases are TGTGCCAGCAGCTTGGGAGGGGCGGGGGGCAATCAGCCCCAGCATTTT. Translated, it gives CASSLGGAGGNQPQHF. This rearrangement joins TRBV5-6 to TRBJ1-5; tentatively, D is TRBD1 (5 bases). Trimming removed 0 bases at V and 2 bases at J, with 12 bases between. The CDR3 sequence is 16 residues long. The germline CDR1 and CDR2 sequences are SGHDT and YYEEEE. Full variable domain (missing parts from reference TRBV5-6 and TRBJ1-5): DAGVTQSPTHLIKTRGQQVTLRCSPKSGHDTVSWYQQALGQGPQFIFQYYEEEERQRGNFPDRFSGHQFPNYSSELNVNALLLGDSALYLCASSLGGAGGNQPQHFGDGTRLSIL.

J is TRBJ2-5 and V is TRBV7-9; D gene uncertain. Trimming left V 2 bases short and J 2 bases short, with 12 bases between. CDR1 and CDR2 from the germline V gene are SEHNR and FQNEAQ (reference sequence). This CDR3 is built from 15 residues. The CDR3 here is CASSLRFGRQETQYF. CDR3 nucleotides: TGTGCCAGCAGCTTAAGGTTCGGTCGGCAAGAGACCCAGTACTTC.

This clonotype was observed at least ten times. The chain couples TRBV5-4 to TRBJ1-2; TRBD1 might be the D (6 bases). Germline V gene lookup returns CDR1 SGHNT and CDR2 YYREEE (reference sequence). This CDR3 comprises 15 residues. Between the trimmed V and J ends, which lost 0 bases and 4 bases, there was a span of 13 bases. The CDR3 sequence is CASSLGPGDAYGYTF. The DNA for the CDR3 is TGTGCCAGCAGCTTGGGGCCAGGGGACGCCTATGGCTACACCTTC.

This clonotype was seen ten or more times. The gene calls are TRBV7-2 and TRBJ2-1; 8 bases align to TRBD1. CDR1 SGHTA and CDR2 FQGNSA come from the germline V gene. The CDR3 covers 15 residues. V was pared by 1 base and J by 4 bases, with 3 bases of the junction left unmatched. The CDR3 loop reads CASSLGQGQYNEQFF. In DNA form, the CDR3 reads TGTGCCAGCAGCTTAGGACAGGGGCAGTACAATGAGCAGTTCTTC.

This chain joins TRBV6-1 and TRBJ2-5; 9 nucleotides match TRBD1. Unmatched junction bases numbered 9, after V lost 7 bases and J lost 6 bases. From germline, CDR1 is MNHNS and CDR2 SASEGT. The CDR3 runs 14 residues. The DNA of the CDR3 is TGTGCCAGCACGACGGACAGGGGAGGAAAGACCCAGTACTTC. Translation gives CASTTDRGGKTQYF.

In this sample, this clonotype turned up many times. The rearrangement uses TRBV20-1 and TRBJ2-7; TRBD1 matches 7 bases. Germline assignment: CDR1 DFQATT and CDR2 SNEGSKA (reference sequence). CDR3 length equals 12 residues. With 5 bases clipped from V and 5 bases from J, the junction kept 6 bases outside the gene matches. Here the CDR3 DNA reads TGCAGTGCTGCAACAGGGGTGAACGAGCAGTACTTC. Translated, it gives CSAATGVNEQYF.

The chain carries TRBV6-1 and TRBJ2-7; 8 bases align to TRBD1. Germline CDR1 is MNHNS and CDR2 is SASEGT. V gave up 7 bases and J gave up 3 bases; unmatched junction bases: 8. This CDR3 has 14 residues. The chain's CDR3 is CASIPDREIYEQYF. DNA of the CDR3: TGTGCCAGCATCCCGGACAGGGAAATCTACGAGCAGTACTTC.

This clonotype was detected a few times. This chain uses TRBV18 with TRBJ2-7; no reliable D call. Per the germline V gene, CDR1 is KGHSH and CDR2 is LQKENI. V was pared by 6 bases and J by 3 bases, with 18 bases between. CDR3 length equals 15 residues. CDR3 loop: CASSPGARYHYEQYF. DNA of the CDR3: TGTGCCAGCTCCCCCGGCGCCCGTTACCACTACGAGCAGTACTTC.

This clonotype was seen repeatedly, ten times or more. V gene TRBV27 combines with J gene TRBJ2-1; TRBD2 aligns across 11 bases. Germline V gene lookup returns CDR1 MNHEY and CDR2 SMNVEV (reference sequence). After removal of 8 bases from V and 7 bases from J, the junction contained 7 bases not matched to a gene. This CDR3 comprises 14 residues. In DNA form, the CDR3 reads TGTGCCAGCGGAGGTGCTAGCGGGAGGAATGAGCAGTTCTTC. It translates to CASGGASGRNEQFF.

This clonotype has at least ten counts. The chain recombines TRBV6-2 or TRBV6-3 with TRBJ2-3; D is uncertain. The V gene lost 5 bases and the J gene lost 4 bases, with 16 bases spanning the gap. Looked up from germline, CDR1 is MNHEY and CDR2 is SVGEGT. CDR3 length: 15 amino acids. The CDR3 is CASSTLSAQSDTQYF. CDR3 sequence (DNA): TGTGCCAGCAGTACTCTGAGCGCCCAGTCAGATACGCAGTATTTT.

In its sample, this clonotype was seen a few times. The final CDR3 position lacks the conserved phenylalanine or tryptophan, pointing to a likely read error. The V gene is TRBV2, the J gene TRBJ2-7; D gene unclear. V lost 0 bases and J lost 0, with 9 bases in between. CDR1 SNHLY and CDR2 FYNNEI come from the germline V gene. The CDR3 consists of 15 residues. Here the CDR3 reads CASSEAWATSYEQYS. The CDR3 region has the DNA TGTGCCAGCAGTGAAGCTTGGGCCACCTCCTACGAGCAGTACTCC.

The chain carries TRBV6-6 and TRBJ2-5; D possibly corresponds to TRBD2 (6 bases). The CDR3 is 13 amino acids. Germline loops: CDR1 MNHNY, CDR2 SVGAGI (reference sequence). V lost 0 bases to trimming and J lost 5 bases, with 7 bases between them. The chain's CDR3 is CASSYSAGETQYF. CDR3 bases: TGTGCCAGCAGTTACTCGGCGGGGGAGACCCAGTACTTC.

This clonotype has at least ten counts. V and J are TRBV7-8 and TRBJ2-1, with 7 bases identical to TRBD2. Germline values: CDR1 SGHVS, CDR2 FQNEAQ. The CDR3 runs 15 residues. V trimming: 5 bases; J trimming: 0 bases; junction bases outside the gene matches: 4. The chain's CDR3 is CASSPSGISYNEQFF. DNA of the CDR3: TGTGCCAGCAGCCCTAGCGGTATCTCCTACAATGAGCAGTTCTTC.

Notes on this clonotype: This could be a read error, since a much larger clone is one nucleotide away. The gene calls are TRBV12-3 or TRBV12-4 and TRBJ2-7; TRBD2 matches at 11 bases. The CDR3 runs 17 residues. The CDR3 region is CANSHRQSSGRRYEQYF. The CDR3 nucleotides read TGTGCCAACAGTCACCGACAGTCTAGCGGGAGGAGGTACGAGCAGTACTTC.

Ten or more counts support this clonotype. This rearrangement joins TRBV5-1 to TRBJ1-1; D not certain. The CDR3 is 18 amino acids. The germline gives CDR1 SGHRS, CDR2 YFSETQ. V was cut by 2 bases and J by 1 base, with 21 bases left in between. DNA of the CDR3: TGCGCCAGCAGCTTTGGATTCGCGACAACCGAATCGAACACTGAAGCTTTCTTT. As protein: CASSFGFATTESNTEAFF.

This clonotype was observed at least ten times. The chain couples TRBV11-1 to TRBJ2-2; TRBD2 aligns across 8 bases. V lost 2 bases to trimming and J lost 7 bases; unmatched junction nucleotides: 9. Germline CDR1 is SGHAT and CDR2 is FQDESV (reference sequence). This CDR3 spans 16 amino acids. This CDR3 is CASSLRREGRGGELFF. The CDR3 DNA reads as TGTGCCAGCAGCTTACGACGGGAGGGCCGAGGCGGGGAGCTGTTTTTT.